This record covers a single TCR beta chain. This entry comes from a study of blood T cell repertoires in COVID-19. The overall study: The origin of the acute and convalescent COVID-19 samples was the United States, Italy and Spain.

The CDR3 has 19 amino acids. CDR1 GTSNPN and CDR2 SVGIG come from the germline V gene (reference sequence). The ends lost 0 bases at V and 3 bases at J; junction bases unmatched: 17. The repertoire was sequenced with immunoSEQ multiplex PCR; TCRdb's copy has only in-frame clones and lacks some. The table lists 75,000 to 90,000 clones, roughly 87% of them singletons, with 5% to 7% in the top ten. V and J are TRBV30 and TRBJ1-2, with 9 bases fitting TRBD1. The sequence came from a man aged 18 to 29 with COVID-19, enrolled during active disease. Sample: peripheral blood. The CDR3 reads CAWSVLRPPLRQGDYGYTF. The CDR3 DNA is TGTGCCTGGAGTGTACTCCGGCCCCCCCTCCGACAGGGGGACTATGGCTACACCTTC. Full variable domain (rest looked up from reference TRBV30 and TRBJ1-2): SQTIHQWPATLVQPVGSPLSLECTVEGTSNPNLYWYRQAAGRGLQLLFYSVGIGQISSEVPQNLSASRPQDRQFILSSKKLLLSDSGFYLCAWSVLRPPLRQGDYGYTFGSGTRLTVV.